Sequencing of this TCR beta chain was carried out in a study of OX40 agonist ivuxolimab in advanced cancers. Study-wide background: Clinicians treated patients with ivuxolimab, an agonistic anti-OX40 (CD134) antibody. Patient treatment consisted of intravenous ivuxolimab administration every 2 weeks at 0.01 to 10 mg/kg.

Repertoires were generated with immunoSEQ multiplex PCR, while TCRdb's copy carries only in-frame clones and drops some. The table shows about 47,000 clones, with roughly 86% occurring only once. The V end was cut by 5 bases, the J end by 5 bases, with 14 bases between. This CDR3 has 14 amino acids. Germline-derived CDR1 and CDR2 are SGHAT and FQNNGV. Sequencing was performed on CD4+ or CD8+ T cells sorted from blood, taken in a trial of the OX40 agonist ivuxolimab. This TCR was sampled from an adult with an advanced solid tumor such as melanoma, head and neck, liver or kidney cancer. J is TRBJ2-3 and V is TRBV11-2; weak D call: TRBD1 (5 bases). CDR3 loop: CASSTGQPVDTQYF. The CDR3 DNA sequence: TGTGCCAGCAGCACAGGTCAGCCGGTAGATACGCAGTATTTT.